This TCR beta chain originates from a study of a mutant IDH1 vaccine in newly diagnosed glioma. As to time point: week 47, end of study. The investigators gave 300 ug of mutant IDH1 20-mer peptide in each vaccine dose, together with topical imiquimod. Method: immunoSEQ multiplex PCR; TCRdb's copy keeps in-frame clones and lacks some. The table includes over 50,000 clones, over 75% detected once. This clone was seen a few times. Antigen unknown. Germline V gene sequence: CDR1 SGHVS, CDR2 FNYEAQ. V shed 4 bases, J shed 6 bases, and the junction held 2 bases outside the gene matches. The CDR3 loop spans 14 amino acids.

The J gene is TRBJ2-7, the V gene TRBV7-6; 14 bases map to TRBD2. This TCR was sampled from a woman between 40 and 55 years old with glioma. Some clones in this sample may be carry-over from other donors' samples. Sequencing was performed on PBMCs, taken from a glioma patient whose treatment included an IDH1 peptide vaccine. The CDR3 sequence is CASSSGLAGGEQYF. The CDR3 DNA sequence: TGTGCCAGCAGCTCAGGACTAGCGGGGGGCGAGCAGTACTTC.